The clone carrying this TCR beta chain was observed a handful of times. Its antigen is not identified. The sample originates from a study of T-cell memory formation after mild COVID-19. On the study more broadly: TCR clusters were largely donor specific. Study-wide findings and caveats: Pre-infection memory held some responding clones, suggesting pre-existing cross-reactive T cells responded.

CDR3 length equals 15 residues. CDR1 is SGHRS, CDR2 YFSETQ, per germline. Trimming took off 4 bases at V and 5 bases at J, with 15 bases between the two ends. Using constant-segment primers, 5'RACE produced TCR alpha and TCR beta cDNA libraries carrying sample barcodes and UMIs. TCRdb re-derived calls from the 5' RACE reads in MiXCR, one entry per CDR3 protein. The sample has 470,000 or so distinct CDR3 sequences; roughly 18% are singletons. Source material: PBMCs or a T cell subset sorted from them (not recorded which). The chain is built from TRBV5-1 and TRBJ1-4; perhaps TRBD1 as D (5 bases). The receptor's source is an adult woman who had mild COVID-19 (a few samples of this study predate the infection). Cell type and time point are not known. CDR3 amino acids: CASSIGGTSNEKLFF. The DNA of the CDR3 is TGCGCCAGCAGCATTGGGGGGACCTCGAATGAAAAACTGTTTTTT.